This T cell receptor (beta chain) was sequenced in a study of radiotherapy plus CTLA-4 blockade in lung cancer. Notes on the study in general: Reportedly, early blood T cell clone dynamics best predicted response, with interferon-beta.

As regards this clone: Its antigen is not known.

V shed 6 bases and J shed 7 bases, with 9 bases lying between them. Germline CDR1 is MDHEN and CDR2 is SYDVKM. This CDR3 contains 12 residues. Method: immunoSEQ multiplex PCR; TCRdb's copy keeps in-frame clones and lacks some. The sample lists fewer than 75,000 clones; about nine tenths were seen once. The receptor comes from a human donor with non-small cell lung cancer that progressed on radiotherapy plus ipilimumab. The chain recombines TRBV28 with TRBJ1-4, with D possibly TRBD1 on 6 matching bases. The sample consisted of peripheral blood, taken from a patient treated with radiotherapy plus ipilimumab. CDR3 DNA: TGTGCCAGCAGCAGGGGTCCTGAAAAACTGTTTTTT. Translating gives CASSRGPEKLFF.